This is a list of T cell receptor beta chains from one sample in a study of vaccination effects on CD4 cells after COVID-19. No cognate antigen is known for these TCRs. The protocol was immunoSEQ multiplex PCR, while the TCRdb copy is restricted to in-frame clones and leaves out a portion. The table includes fewer than 25,000 clones, about 70% detected once. The sequences come from CD4+ T cells from PBMCs cultured with HCoV-NL63 spike peptides, collected before COVID-19 vaccination. Source of these receptors: a human donor who received a COVID-19 vaccine. Both conserved end residues are part of each CDR3. A D gene is named only where the DNA matches it firmly. Size values are once, few and many counts, or a class for expanded clones, and some rows have none.

>-|TRBV6-5|-|TRBJ1-1
CASLSGGEDTEAFF
TGTGCCAGTCTTTCCGGGGGGGAGGACACTGAAGCTTTCTTT
>-|TRBV6-5|-|TRBJ1-4
CASSYSGGYEKLFF
TGTGCCAGCAGTTACTCAGGGGGATATGAAAAACTGTTTTTT
>few|TRBV19|TRBD1|TRBJ2-1
CASTIGEYRGSYNEQFF
TGTGCCAGTACCATTGGAGAATACAGGGGTTCCTACAATGAGCAGTTCTTC
>once|TRBV5-4|TRBD1|TRBJ2-7
CASSVGQYEQYF
TGTGCCAGCAGCGTGGGACAGTACGAGCAGTACTTC
>-|TRBV5-1|TRBD1|TRBJ2-5
CASSLQGLQETQYF
TGCGCCAGCAGCCTACAGGGGCTCCAAGAGACCCAGTACTTC
>-|TRBV6-1|-|TRBJ1-5
CASSETGIFSNQPQHF
TGTGCCAGCAGTGAAACGGGGATATTTAGCAATCAGCCCCAGCATTTT
>-|TRBV6-5|-|TRBJ2-7
CASRSRGSSYEQYF
TGTGCCAGCAGAAGTAGGGGATCCTCCTACGAGCAGTACTTC
>-|TRBV6-5|TRBD1|TRBJ2-2
CASRGQKNTGELFF
TGTGCCAGCAGGGGACAGAAGAACACCGGGGAGCTGTTTTTT
>-|TRBV5-1|-|TRBJ1-1
CASSLEPRTNTEAFF
TGCGCCAGCAGCTTGGAGCCAAGGACGAACACTGAAGCTTTCTTT
>-|TRBV6-2/TRBV6-3|TRBD1|TRBJ2-5
CASSPGTGGETQYF
TGTGCCAGCAGCCCTGGGACAGGGGGAGAGACCCAGTACTTC
>-|TRBV6-5|-|TRBJ2-7
CASRALDRSYEQYF
TGTGCCAGCAGGGCCCTCGACAGGTCCTACGAGCAGTACTTC
>-|TRBV2|-|TRBJ2-3
CASSFDTDTQYF
TGTGCCAGCAGTTTTGACACAGATACGCAGTATTTT
>-|TRBV5-1|-|TRBJ2-5
CASSLGGNLGETQYF
TGCGCCAGCAGCTTGGGGGGTAATCTGGGAGAGACCCAGTACTTC
>medium-sized|TRBV15|-|TRBJ2-2
CATSPLAVTGELFF
TGTGCCACCAGCCCGCTAGCCGTAACCGGGGAGCTGTTTTTT
>-|TRBV7-9|TRBD1|TRBJ1-2
CASSFRPLGQGSIGYTF
TGTGCCAGCAGCTTCCGCCCTCTGGGACAGGGAAGTATTGGCTACACCTTC
>-|TRBV18|-|TRBJ1-2
CASSPRGPNYGYTF
TGTGCCAGCTCACCACGGGGGCCTAACTATGGCTACACCTTC
>-|TRBV6-5|-|TRBJ1-5
CASSYGGAGQPQHF
TGTGCCAGCAGTTACGGGGGGGCCGGGCAGCCCCAGCATTTT
>-|TRBV2|TRBD1|TRBJ1-5
CASSRDSDQPQHF
TGTGCCAGCAGTAGGGACAGTGATCAGCCCCAGCATTTT
>few|TRBV6-4|TRBD2|TRBJ2-3
CASSAGLEADTQYF
TGTGCCAGCAGTGCCGGACTAGAGGCAGATACGCAGTATTTT
>once|TRBV11-2|TRBD1|TRBJ2-4
CASSLGTGWAKNIQYF
TGTGCCAGCAGCTTGGGGACAGGGTGGGCCAAAAACATTCAGTACTTC
>-|TRBV19|-|TRBJ2-7
CASSPETGQGYEQYF
TGTGCCAGTAGTCCTGAGACAGGCCAGGGGTACGAGCAGTACTTC
>-|TRBV5-1|-|TRBJ2-5
CASSLLGGIGIQETQYF
TGCGCCAGCAGCTTGCTCGGCGGGATAGGGATACAAGAGACCCAGTACTTC
>-|TRBV5-4|-|TRBJ1-3
CASSNPGAGNTIYF
TGTGCCAGCAGCAATCCAGGGGCCGGAAACACCATATATTTT
>-|TRBV19|TRBD1|TRBJ1-1
CASTPGGAVEAFF
TGTGCCAGTACCCCAGGGGGGGCAGTTGAAGCTTTCTTT
>-|TRBV11-2|-|TRBJ2-2
CASSIHGGSNTGELFF
TGTGCCAGCAGTATTCATGGGGGGTCGAACACCGGGGAGCTGTTTTTT
>-|TRBV6-1|-|TRBJ2-3
CASSEAQQGLSTQYF
TGTGCCAGCAGTGAAGCCCAACAGGGTTTGAGTACGCAGTATTTT
>-|TRBV27|TRBD1|TRBJ2-1
CASSSAYLRDRSYNEQFF
TGTGCCAGCAGTTCTGCCTACCTCCGGGACAGAAGCTACAATGAGCAGTTCTTC
>-|TRBV7-2|TRBD2|TRBJ2-7
CASSLSALGSGSSYEQYF
TGTGCCAGCAGCTTATCAGCTCTTGGGAGCGGGAGCTCCTACGAGCAGTACTTC
>-|TRBV2|-|TRBJ2-7
CASTGFRSYEQYF
TGTGCCAGCACAGGTTTTCGCTCCTACGAGCAGTACTTC
>-|TRBV5-1|TRBD2|TRBJ2-1
CASSSLGLAGRSSYNEQFF
TGCGCCAGCAGCTCCTTGGGACTAGCGGGACGGAGCTCCTACAATGAGCAGTTCTTC
>-|TRBV5-1|-|TRBJ1-4
CASSLAGTRSRKLFF
TGCGCCAGCAGCTTGGCCGGGACTAGGAGTCGAAAACTGTTTTTT
>-|TRBV6-5|-|TRBJ1-5
CASSSPGGYSNQPQHF
TGTGCCAGCAGTTCACCGGGGGGGTATAGCAATCAGCCCCAGCATTTT
>few|TRBV3-1/TRBV3-2|-|TRBJ2-2
CASSLPRLGFPGELFF
TGTGCCAGCAGCCTACCGAGACTAGGGTTCCCCGGGGAGCTGTTTTTT
>once|TRBV5-5|-|TRBJ1-5
CASSWGQGNQPQHF
TGTGCCAGCAGCTGGGGGCAGGGCAATCAGCCCCAGCATTTT
>-|TRBV11-2|TRBD2|TRBJ2-3
CASSIRAGGETDTQYF
TGTGCCAGCAGCATACGAGCGGGGGGGGAAACAGATACGCAGTATTTT
>-|TRBV27|-|TRBJ2-1
CASSFGQSSYNEQFF
TGTGCCAGCAGTTTTGGTCAAAGCTCCTACAATGAGCAGTTCTTC
>-|TRBV6-5|-|TRBJ2-7
CASSILYSGDEQYF
TGTGCCAGCAGCATACTGTACTCCGGGGACGAGCAGTACTTC
>-|TRBV5-6|TRBD2|TRBJ2-7
CASSMRLAGDEQYF
TGTGCCAGCAGCATGAGACTAGCGGGGGACGAGCAGTACTTC
>-|TRBV5-1|-|TRBJ2-1
CASSFTGSEQFF
TGCGCCAGCAGCTTTACAGGATCTGAGCAGTTCTTC
>-|TRBV5-1|-|TRBJ2-3
CASSLGGVGTDTQYF
TGCGCCAGCAGCTTGGGCGGGGTAGGGACAGATACGCAGTATTTT
>-|TRBV5-1|TRBD1|TRBJ1-1
CASRTGGRNEGTEAFF
TGCGCCAGCAGGACAGGGGGCCGCAACGAGGGCACTGAAGCTTTCTTT
>-|TRBV5-6|-|TRBJ1-3
CASSFQGTVPGNTIYF
TGTGCCAGCAGCTTCCAGGGTACGGTTCCTGGAAACACCATATATTTT
>-|TRBV29-1|TRBD2|TRBJ2-5
CSGAGGGDETQYF
TGCAGCGGTGCCGGGGGAGGGGACGAGACCCAGTACTTC
>-|TRBV5-1|TRBD2|TRBJ2-1
CASSLRSGSGGEQFF
TGCGCCAGCAGCTTGCGCAGCGGGAGTGGCGGTGAGCAGTTCTTC
>-|TRBV4-1|-|TRBJ2-2
CASSQVANGELFF
TGCGCCAGCAGCCAAGTGGCGAACGGGGAGCTGTTTTTT
>-|TRBV27|-|TRBJ1-3
CASSSLGRQKGNTIYF
TGTGCCAGCAGTTCATTGGGACGCCAAAAGGGAAACACCATATATTTT
>-|TRBV5-1|TRBD2|TRBJ2-1
CASSTGLAEYYNEQFF
TGCGCCAGCAGCACGGGACTAGCGGAGTACTACAATGAGCAGTTCTTC
>-|TRBV12-5|-|TRBJ2-7
CASGLVLLGGGRTYEQYF
TGTGCTAGTGGTTTGGTACTGCTGGGGGGGGGCAGGACCTACGAGCAGTACTTC
>-|TRBV25-1|-|TRBJ1-4
CASRETGNNEKLFF
TGTGCCAGCAGGGAGACAGGCAATAATGAAAAACTGTTTTTT